These 13 T cell receptor beta chains originate from one sample sequenced in a study of blood T cell repertoires in COVID-19. TCRdb's table, derived via immunoSEQ multiplex PCR, lists solely in-frame clones and lacks some. The repertoire holds some 270,000 clones, with 84% as singletons. The sequenced sample was PBMCs or T cells enriched from blood (not recorded which). The receptors derive from a middle-aged man who had recovered from COVID-19.

This clone is a singleton in its sample. The gene calls are TRBV28 and TRBJ2-3; TRBD2 agrees at 8 bases. The CDR3 loop spans 15 amino acids. Trimming at V came to 5 bases and at J to 3 bases, leaving 7 bases not matched to a gene. Germline V CDR1 and CDR2: MDHEN, SYDVKM. The CDR3: CASSPRRGVTDTQYF. The CDR3 DNA reads TGTGCCAGCAGTCCGCGGCGGGGGGTGACAGATACGCAGTATTTT. Full variable domain (missing parts from reference TRBV28 and TRBJ2-3): DVKVTQSSRYLVKRTGEKVFLECVQDMDHENMFWYRQDPGLGLRLIYFSYDVKMKEKGDIPEGYSVSREKKERFSLILESASTNQTSMYLCASSPRRGVTDTQYFGPGTRLTVL.

The chain has TRBV4-1 and TRBJ2-1; possibly TRBD1 for D (6 bases). From germline, CDR1 is MGHRA and CDR2 YSYEKL. The CDR3 extends over 13 amino acids. The V end lost 0 bases, the J end lost 7 bases, and 7 bases lay between the germline ends. The CDR3 reads CASSQEDSNEQFF. CDR3 sequence (DNA): TGCGCCAGCAGCCAAGAGGACAGTAATGAGCAGTTCTTC.

The V call is TRBV11-2, the J call TRBJ1-2; 9 nucleotides line up with TRBD1. J gave up 8 bases and V 0 bases, and 7 bases lay outside the gene matches. This CDR3 has 15 amino acids. CDR1 SGHAT and CDR2 FQNNGV come from the germline V gene. The CDR3 bases are TGTGCCAGCAGCTTAGAAGGGACAGGGAATATCGGCTACACCTTC. Translated, it gives CASSLEGTGNIGYTF.

The chain links TRBV11-3 to TRBJ1-3; no clear D. The CDR3 length is 14 residues. V gave up 5 bases and J gave up 3 bases, with 11 bases separating them. Per germline, CDR1 SGHNT and CDR2 YENEEA. The CDR3 region has the DNA TGTGCCAGCAGCCCCCTAGGAAATGGAAACACCATATATTTT. Protein: CASSPLGNGNTIYF.

Comments on this clone: In the same sample, other DNA sequences code for this CDR3. The chain carries TRBV12-3 or TRBV12-4 and TRBJ1-1; D is unresolved. With 0 bases removed from V and 1 base from J, the gap between germline ends came to 3 bases. CDR3 length: 13 residues. The CDR3 loop is CASSLARNTEAFF. DNA of the CDR3: TGTGCCAGCAGTTTAGCCAGGAACACTGAAGCTTTCTTT.

This rearrangement joins TRBV2 to TRBJ1-1; D is uncertain. The V end was cut by 4 bases, the J end by 10 bases, with 13 bases between. The length of the CDR3 is 12 residues. Germline assignment: CDR1 SNHLY and CDR2 FYNNEI. The CDR3 region is CASSGSGELAFF. The CDR3 DNA reads TGTGCCAGCAGTGGGAGCGGGGAGCTAGCTTTCTTT.

The CDR3 DNA is TGCAGCGTCGGGGGTGGGGTCTTCCAAGAGACCCAGTACTTC. It codes for CSVGGGVFQETQYF. The chain couples TRBV29-1 to TRBJ2-5; D may be TRBD2 (6 bases). V was pared by 6 bases and J by 1 base, with 15 bases between. There are 14 residues in the CDR3. Germline V gene data show CDR1 as SQVTM and CDR2 as ANQGSEA.

The chain employs TRBV28 and TRBJ1-4; D gene ambiguous. In germline, CDR1 is MDHEN, CDR2 SYDVKM. This CDR3 is built from 14 residues. The ends were cut back, 6 bases at V and 0 bases at J, with 8 bases in the middle. CDR3 in amino acids: CASRLGATNEKLFF. The CDR3 region has the DNA TGTGCCAGCAGGCTAGGAGCAACTAATGAAAAACTGTTTTTT.

This chain uses TRBV9 with TRBJ1-1; tentatively, D is TRBD1 (5 bases). The V gene lost 3 bases and the J gene lost 4 bases, with 16 bases spanning the gap. The CDR3 runs to 15 residues. Germline CDR1 is SGDLS and CDR2 is YYNGEE. CDR3 DNA sequence: TGTGCCAGCAGCGCCCAAGGGTACGGGGGCACTGAAGCTTTCTTT. As protein: CASSAQGYGGTEAFF.

The CDR3 sequence: CASRAPGLGTQYF. As DNA, the CDR3 is TGTGCCAGCAGAGCACCGGGTCTGGGGACCCAGTACTTC. The J gene is TRBJ2-5, the V gene TRBV28; D remains ambiguous. The CDR3 has 13 residues. CDR1 is MDHEN, CDR2 SYDVKM, per germline. Deletions cut 6 bases from V and 7 bases from J, with 15 bases between.

The rearrangement uses TRBV7-9 and TRBJ2-1; no definite D call. CDR1 and CDR2 from the germline V gene are SEHNR and FQNEAQ (reference sequence). Trimming left V 5 bases short and J 7 bases short, with 18 bases between. The CDR3 is 15 amino acids. This CDR3 is CASSPDSGWVNEQFF. CDR3 nucleotide sequence: TGTGCCAGCAGCCCTGATTCCGGGTGGGTAAATGAGCAGTTCTTC.

The chain has TRBV9 and TRBJ2-3; 7 bases map to TRBD1. The CDR3 sequence is 13 residues long. Germline V gene lookup returns CDR1 SGDLS and CDR2 YYNGEE. V was clipped by 6 bases and J by 6 bases; unmatched bases: 7. CDR3 sequence (DNA): TGTGCCAGCAACGACAGGGCAGGCGATACGCAGTATTTT. As protein: CASNDRAGDTQYF.

The gene calls are TRBV19 and TRBJ2-7, with 10 bases lining up with TRBD1. This CDR3 contains 15 residues. Germline V lookup: CDR1 LNHDA, CDR2 SQIVND (reference sequence). With V trimmed by 6 bases and J by 6 bases, 11 bases remained unmatched. The CDR3 DNA reads as TGTGCCAGTAGGCCCCAGACAGGGGGCGCTTCCGAGCAGTACTTC. It yields the protein CASRPQTGGASEQYF.